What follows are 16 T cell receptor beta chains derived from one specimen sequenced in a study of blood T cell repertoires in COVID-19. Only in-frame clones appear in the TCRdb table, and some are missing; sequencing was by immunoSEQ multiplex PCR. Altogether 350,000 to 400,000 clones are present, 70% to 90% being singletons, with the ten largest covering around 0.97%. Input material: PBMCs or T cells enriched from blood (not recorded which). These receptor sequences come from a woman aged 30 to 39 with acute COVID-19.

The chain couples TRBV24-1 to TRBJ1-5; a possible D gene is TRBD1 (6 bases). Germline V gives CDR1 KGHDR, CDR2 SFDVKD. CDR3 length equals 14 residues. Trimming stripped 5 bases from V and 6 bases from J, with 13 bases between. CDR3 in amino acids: CATSATDRFQPQHF. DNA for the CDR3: TGTGCCACCAGTGCTACGGACAGATTTCAGCCCCAGCATTTT.

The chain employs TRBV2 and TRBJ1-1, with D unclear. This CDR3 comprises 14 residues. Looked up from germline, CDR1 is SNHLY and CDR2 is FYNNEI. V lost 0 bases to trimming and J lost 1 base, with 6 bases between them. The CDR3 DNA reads TGTGCCAGCAGTGAAGCGCGGGCGAACACTGAAGCTTTCTTT. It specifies CASSEARANTEAFF.

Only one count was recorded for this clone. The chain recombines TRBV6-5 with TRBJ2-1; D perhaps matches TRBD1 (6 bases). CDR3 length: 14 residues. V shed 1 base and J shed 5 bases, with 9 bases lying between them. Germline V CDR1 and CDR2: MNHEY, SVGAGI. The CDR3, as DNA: TGTGCCAGCAGTTACTTGGACAGCAACAATGAGCAGTTCTTC. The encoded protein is CASSYLDSNNEQFF.

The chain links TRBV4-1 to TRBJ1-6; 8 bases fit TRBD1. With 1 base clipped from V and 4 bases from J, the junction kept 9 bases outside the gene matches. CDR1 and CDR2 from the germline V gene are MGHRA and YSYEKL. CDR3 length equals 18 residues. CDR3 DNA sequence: TGCGCCAGCAGCCAAGTCGAACCCGGGACAGGATATAATTCACCCCTCCACTTT. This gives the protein CASSQVEPGTGYNSPLHF.

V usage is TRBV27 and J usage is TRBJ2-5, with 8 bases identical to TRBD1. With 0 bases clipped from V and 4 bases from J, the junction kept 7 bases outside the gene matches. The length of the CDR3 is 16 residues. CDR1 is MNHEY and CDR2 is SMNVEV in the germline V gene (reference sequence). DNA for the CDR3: TGTGCCAGCAGTTTATCGGGCCAGGGGGCGTTAGAGACCCAGTACTTC. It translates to CASSLSGQGALETQYF.

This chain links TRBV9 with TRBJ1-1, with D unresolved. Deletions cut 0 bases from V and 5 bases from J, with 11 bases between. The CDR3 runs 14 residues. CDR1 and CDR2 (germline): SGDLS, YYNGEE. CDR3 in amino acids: CASSVEAGKTEAFF. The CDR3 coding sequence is TGTGCCAGCAGCGTAGAGGCAGGAAAGACTGAAGCTTTCTTT.

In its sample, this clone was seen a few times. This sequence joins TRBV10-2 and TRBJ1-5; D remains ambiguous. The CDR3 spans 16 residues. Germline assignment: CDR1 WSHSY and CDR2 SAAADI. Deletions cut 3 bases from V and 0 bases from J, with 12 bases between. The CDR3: CASSEMAQRSNQPQHF. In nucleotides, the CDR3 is TGCGCCAGCAGTGAAATGGCGCAGCGTAGCAATCAGCCCCAGCATTTT.

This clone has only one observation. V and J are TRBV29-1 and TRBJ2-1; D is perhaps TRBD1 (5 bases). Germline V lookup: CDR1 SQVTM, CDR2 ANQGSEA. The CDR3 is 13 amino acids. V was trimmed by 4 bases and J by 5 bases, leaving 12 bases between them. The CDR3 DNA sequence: TGCAGCGTTGTTACGACAGAGCACAATGAGCAGTTCTTC. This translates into CSVVTTEHNEQFF.

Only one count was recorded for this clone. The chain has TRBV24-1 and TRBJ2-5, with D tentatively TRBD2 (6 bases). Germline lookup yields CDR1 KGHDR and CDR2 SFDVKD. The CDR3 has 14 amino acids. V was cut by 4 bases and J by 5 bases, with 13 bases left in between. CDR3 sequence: CATSDPGGFETQYF. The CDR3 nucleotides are TGTGCCACCAGTGACCCCGGGGGTTTCGAGACCCAGTACTTC.

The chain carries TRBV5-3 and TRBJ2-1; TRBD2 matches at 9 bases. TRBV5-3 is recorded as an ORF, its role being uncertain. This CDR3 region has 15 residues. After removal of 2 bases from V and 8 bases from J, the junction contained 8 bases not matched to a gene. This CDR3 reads CARSFPLAGSYEQFF. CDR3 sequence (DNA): TGTGCCAGAAGCTTTCCTCTAGCGGGGAGCTATGAGCAGTTCTTC.

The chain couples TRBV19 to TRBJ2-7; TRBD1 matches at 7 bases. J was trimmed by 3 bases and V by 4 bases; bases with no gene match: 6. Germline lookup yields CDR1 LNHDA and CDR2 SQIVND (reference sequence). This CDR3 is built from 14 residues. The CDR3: CASSRQGLGYEQYF. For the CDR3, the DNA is TGTGCCAGTAGTAGACAGGGTTTGGGCTACGAGCAGTACTTC.

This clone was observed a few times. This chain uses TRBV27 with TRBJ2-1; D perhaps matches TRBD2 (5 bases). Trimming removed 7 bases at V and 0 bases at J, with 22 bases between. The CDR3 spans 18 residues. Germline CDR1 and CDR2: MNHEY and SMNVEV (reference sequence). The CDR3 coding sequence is TGTGCCAGCAATTCGAGGCCGCTAGCCCTCCGCTCCTACAATGAGCAGTTCTTC. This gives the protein CASNSRPLALRSYNEQFF.

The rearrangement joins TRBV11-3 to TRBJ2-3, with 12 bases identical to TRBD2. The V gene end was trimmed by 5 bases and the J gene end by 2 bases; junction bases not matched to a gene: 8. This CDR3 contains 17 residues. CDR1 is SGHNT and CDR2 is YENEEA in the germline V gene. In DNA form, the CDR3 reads TGTGCCAGCAGCGGGCGGACTAGCGGGGCTATCACAGATACGCAGTATTTT. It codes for CASSGRTSGAITDTQYF. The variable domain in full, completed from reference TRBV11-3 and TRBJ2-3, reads EAGVVQSPRYKIIEKKQPVAFWCNPISGHNTLYWYLQNLGQGPELLIRYENEEAVDDSQLPKDRFSAERLKGVDSTLKIQPAELGDSAVYLCASSGRTSGAITDTQYFGPGTRLTVL.

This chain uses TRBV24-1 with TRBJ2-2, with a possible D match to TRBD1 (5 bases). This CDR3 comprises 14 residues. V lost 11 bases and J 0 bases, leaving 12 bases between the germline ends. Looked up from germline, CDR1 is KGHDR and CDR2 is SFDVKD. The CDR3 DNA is TGTGCCATCGCCCGGACACCGAACACCGGGGAGCTGTTTTTT. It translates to CAIARTPNTGELFF.

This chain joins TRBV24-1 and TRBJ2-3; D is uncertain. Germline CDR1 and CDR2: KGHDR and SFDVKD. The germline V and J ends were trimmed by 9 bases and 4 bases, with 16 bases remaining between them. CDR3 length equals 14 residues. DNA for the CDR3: TGTGCCACCGGCCCCCCCGGCGGTGCAGATACGCAGTATTTT. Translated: CATGPPGGADTQYF.

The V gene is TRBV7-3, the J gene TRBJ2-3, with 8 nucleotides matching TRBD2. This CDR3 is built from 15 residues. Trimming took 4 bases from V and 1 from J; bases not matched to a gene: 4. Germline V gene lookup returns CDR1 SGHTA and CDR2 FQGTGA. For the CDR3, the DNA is TGTGCCAGCAGCTCGGGGGGGGCGGGCACAGATACGCAGTATTTT. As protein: CASSSGGAGTDTQYF.